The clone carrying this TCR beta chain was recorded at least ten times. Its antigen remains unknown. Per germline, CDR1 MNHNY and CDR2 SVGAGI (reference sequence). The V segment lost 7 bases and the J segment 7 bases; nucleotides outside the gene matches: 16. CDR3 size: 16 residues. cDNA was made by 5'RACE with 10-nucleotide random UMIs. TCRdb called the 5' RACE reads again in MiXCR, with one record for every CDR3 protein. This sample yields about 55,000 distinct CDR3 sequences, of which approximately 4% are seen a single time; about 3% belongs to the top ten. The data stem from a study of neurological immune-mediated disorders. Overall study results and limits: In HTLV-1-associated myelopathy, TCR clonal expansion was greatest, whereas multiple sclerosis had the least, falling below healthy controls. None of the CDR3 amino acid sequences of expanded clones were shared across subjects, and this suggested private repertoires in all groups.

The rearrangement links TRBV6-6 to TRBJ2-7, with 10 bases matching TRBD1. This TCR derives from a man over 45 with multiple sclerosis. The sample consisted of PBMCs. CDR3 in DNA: TGTGCCAGCAACAAATTGCCGGGACAGGGGTATGAGGAGCAGTACTTC. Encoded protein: CASNKLPGQGYEEQYF.